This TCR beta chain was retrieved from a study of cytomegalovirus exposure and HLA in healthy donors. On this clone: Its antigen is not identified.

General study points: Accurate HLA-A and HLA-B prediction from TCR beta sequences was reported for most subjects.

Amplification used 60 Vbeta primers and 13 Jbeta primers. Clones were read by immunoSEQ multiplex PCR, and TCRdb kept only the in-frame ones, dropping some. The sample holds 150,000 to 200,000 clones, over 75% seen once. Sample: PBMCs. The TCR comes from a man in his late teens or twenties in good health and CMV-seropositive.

In DNA, the CDR3 is TGTGCCAGCAGCTTAGTCGTTCAGGGGGTTAGCGGCATCACAGATACGCAGTATTTT. As protein: CASSLVVQGVSGITDTQYF. The chain carries TRBV7-9 and TRBJ2-3; TRBD1 is a possible D gene (7 bases). The CDR3 has 19 residues. Germline loops: CDR1 SEHNR, CDR2 FQNEAQ (reference sequence). V gave up 1 base and J gave up 2 bases, with 22 bases separating them.